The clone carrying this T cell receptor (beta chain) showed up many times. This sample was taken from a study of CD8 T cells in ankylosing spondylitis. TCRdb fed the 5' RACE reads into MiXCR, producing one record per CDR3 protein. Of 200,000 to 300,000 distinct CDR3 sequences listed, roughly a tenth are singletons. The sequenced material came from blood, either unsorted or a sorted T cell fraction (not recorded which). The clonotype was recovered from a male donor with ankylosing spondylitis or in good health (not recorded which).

The CDR3 nucleotides read TGCGCCAGCAGCTCATCGCTTACCTACGAGCAGTACTTC. Protein product: CASSSSLTYEQYF. V is TRBV5-1 and J is TRBJ2-7; no firm D call. The CDR3 totals 13 residues. V lost 3 bases to trimming and J lost 2 bases, with 9 bases between them. The germline gives CDR1 SGHRS, CDR2 YFSETQ.